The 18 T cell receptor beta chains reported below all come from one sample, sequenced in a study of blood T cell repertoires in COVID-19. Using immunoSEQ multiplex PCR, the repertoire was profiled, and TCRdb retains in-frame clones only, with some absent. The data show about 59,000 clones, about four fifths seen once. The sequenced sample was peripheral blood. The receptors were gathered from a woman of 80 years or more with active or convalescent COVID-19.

This CDR3 is CASSWGQSTEAFF. The CDR3 coding sequence is TGTGCCAGCAGCTGGGGACAGTCCACTGAAGCTTTCTTT. The chain employs TRBV14 and TRBJ1-1, with 7 nucleotides matching TRBD1. V was clipped by 5 bases and J by 4 bases; unmatched bases: 4. The CDR3 spans 13 residues. Per the germline V gene, CDR1 is SGHDN and CDR2 is FVKESK.

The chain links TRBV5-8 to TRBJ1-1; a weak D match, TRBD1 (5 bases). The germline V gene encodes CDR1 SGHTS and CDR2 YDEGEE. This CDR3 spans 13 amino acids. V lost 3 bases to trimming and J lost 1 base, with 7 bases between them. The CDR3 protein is CASSSTENTEAFF. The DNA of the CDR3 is TGTGCCAGCAGCTCGACAGAGAACACTGAAGCTTTCTTT.

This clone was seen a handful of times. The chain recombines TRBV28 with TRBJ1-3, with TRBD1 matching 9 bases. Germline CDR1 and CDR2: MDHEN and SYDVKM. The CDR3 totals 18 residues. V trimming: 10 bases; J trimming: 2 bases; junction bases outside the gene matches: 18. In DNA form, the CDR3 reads TGTGCCACCCAGGGACAGGGAATAACCGGCGTCCCTGGAAACACCATATATTTT. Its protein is CATQGQGITGVPGNTIYF. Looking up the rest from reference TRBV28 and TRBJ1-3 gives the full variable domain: DVKVTQSSRYLVKRTGEKVFLECVQDMDHENMFWYRQDPGLGLRLIYFSYDVKMKEKGDIPEGYSVSREKKERFSLILESASTNQTSMYLCATQGQGITGVPGNTIYFGEGSWLTVV.

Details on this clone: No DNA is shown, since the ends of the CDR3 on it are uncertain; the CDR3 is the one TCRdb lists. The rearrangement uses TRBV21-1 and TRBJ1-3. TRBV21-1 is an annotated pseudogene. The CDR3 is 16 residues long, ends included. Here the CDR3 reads CASSKWGGGSGNTIYF.

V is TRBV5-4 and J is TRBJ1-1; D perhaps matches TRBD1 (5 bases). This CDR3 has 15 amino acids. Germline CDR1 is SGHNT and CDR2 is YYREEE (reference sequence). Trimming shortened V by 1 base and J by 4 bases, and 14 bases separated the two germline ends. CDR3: CASSLYFSGGTEAFF. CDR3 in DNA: TGTGCCAGCAGCTTGTACTTCTCCGGGGGCACTGAAGCTTTCTTT.

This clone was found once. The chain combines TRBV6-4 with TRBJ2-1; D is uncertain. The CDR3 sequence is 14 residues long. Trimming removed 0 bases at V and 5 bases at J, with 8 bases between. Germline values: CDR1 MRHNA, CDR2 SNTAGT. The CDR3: CASSDSLGHNEQFF. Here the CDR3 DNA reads TGTGCCAGCAGTGACTCTCTGGGCCACAATGAGCAGTTCTTC.

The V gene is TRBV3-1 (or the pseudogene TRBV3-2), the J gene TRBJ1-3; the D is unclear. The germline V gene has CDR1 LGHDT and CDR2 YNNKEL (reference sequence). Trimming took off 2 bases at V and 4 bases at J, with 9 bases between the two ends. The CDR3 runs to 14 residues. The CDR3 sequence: CASSQTSGGNTIYF. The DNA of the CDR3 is TGTGCCAGCAGCCAAACAAGCGGAGGAAACACCATATATTTT.

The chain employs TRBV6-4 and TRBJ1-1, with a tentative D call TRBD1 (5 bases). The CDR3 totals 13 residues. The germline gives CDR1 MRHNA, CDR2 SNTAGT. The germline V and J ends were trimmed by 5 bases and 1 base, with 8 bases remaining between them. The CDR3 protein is CASSLTENTEAFF. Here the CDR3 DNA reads TGTGCCAGCAGTCTGACAGAGAACACTGAAGCTTTCTTT.

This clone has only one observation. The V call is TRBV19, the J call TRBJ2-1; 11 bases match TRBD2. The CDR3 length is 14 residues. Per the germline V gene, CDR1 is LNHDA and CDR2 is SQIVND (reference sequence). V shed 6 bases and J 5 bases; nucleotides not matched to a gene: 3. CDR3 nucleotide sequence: TGTGCCAGTAGCCTAGCGGGGGGTCACAATGAGCAGTTCTTC. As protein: CASSLAGGHNEQFF.

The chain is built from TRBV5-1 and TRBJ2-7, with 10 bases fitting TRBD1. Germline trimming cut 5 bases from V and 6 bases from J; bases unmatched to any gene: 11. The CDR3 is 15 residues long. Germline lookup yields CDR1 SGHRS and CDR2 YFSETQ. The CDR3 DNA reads TGCGCCAGCAGGCTCCGAGGGACAGGGGAAGGCGAGCAGTACTTC. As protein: CASRLRGTGEGEQYF. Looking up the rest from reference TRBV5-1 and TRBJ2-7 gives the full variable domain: KAGVTQTPRYLIKTRGQQVTLSCSPISGHRSVSWYQQTPGQGLQFLFEYFSETQRNKGNFPGRFSGRQFSNSRSEMNVSTLELGDSALYLCASRLRGTGEGEQYFGPGTRLTVT.

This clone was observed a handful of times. DNA for the CDR3: TGTGCCAGCAGCGGTACAGGGACCAATAATGAAAAACTGTTTTTT. Its translation is CASSGTGTNNEKLFF. The chain carries TRBV9 and TRBJ1-4, with a tentative D call TRBD1 (6 bases). CDR1 is SGDLS, CDR2 YYNGEE, per germline. This CDR3 comprises 15 residues. Trimming cost V 3 bases and J 4 bases, with 13 bases left between them.

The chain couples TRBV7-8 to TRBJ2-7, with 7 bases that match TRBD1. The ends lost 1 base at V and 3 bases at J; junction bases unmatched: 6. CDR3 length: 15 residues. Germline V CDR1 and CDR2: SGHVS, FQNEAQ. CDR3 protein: CASSLDRGSDYEQYF. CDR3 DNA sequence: TGTGCCAGCAGCTTAGACAGGGGATCCGACTACGAGCAGTACTTC.

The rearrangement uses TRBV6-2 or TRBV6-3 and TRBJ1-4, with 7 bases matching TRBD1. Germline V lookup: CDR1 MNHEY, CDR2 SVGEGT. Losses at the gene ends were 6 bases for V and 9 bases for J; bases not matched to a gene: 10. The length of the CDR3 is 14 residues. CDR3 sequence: CASSPGTVSKKLFF. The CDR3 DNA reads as TGTGCCAGCAGCCCCGGGACAGTATCGAAAAAACTGTTTTTT.

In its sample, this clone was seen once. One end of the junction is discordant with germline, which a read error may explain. The CDR3 here is CASSEFAGQGFF. CDR3 sequence (DNA): TGTGCCAGCAGTGAATTTGCGGGACAGGGATTCTTT. The chain uses TRBV6-1 and TRBJ1-6; the match to TRBD1 covers 9 bases. This CDR3 region has 12 residues. The germline V gene has CDR1 MNHNS and CDR2 SASEGT.

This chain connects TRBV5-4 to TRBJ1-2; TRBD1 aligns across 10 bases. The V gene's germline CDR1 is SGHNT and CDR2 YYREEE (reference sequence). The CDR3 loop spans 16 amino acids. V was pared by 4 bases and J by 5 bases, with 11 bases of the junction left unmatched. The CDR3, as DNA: TGTGCCAGCAGCCCCACCGGGACAGGGGTTTTTTATGGCTACACCTTC. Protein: CASSPTGTGVFYGYTF. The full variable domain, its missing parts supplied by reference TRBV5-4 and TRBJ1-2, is ETGVTQSPTHLIKTRGQQVTLRCSSQSGHNTVSWYQQALGQGPQFIFQYYREEENGRGNFPPRFSGLQFPNYSSELNVNALELDDSALYLCASSPTGTGVFYGYTFGSGTRLTVV.

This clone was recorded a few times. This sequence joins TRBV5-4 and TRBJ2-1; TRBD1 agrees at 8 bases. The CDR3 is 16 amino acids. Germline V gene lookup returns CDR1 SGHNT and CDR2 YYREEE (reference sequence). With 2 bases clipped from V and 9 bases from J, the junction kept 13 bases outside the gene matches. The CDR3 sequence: CASSLGRQGAQGEQFF. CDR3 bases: TGTGCCAGCAGCTTAGGTAGGCAGGGGGCGCAGGGTGAGCAGTTCTTC.

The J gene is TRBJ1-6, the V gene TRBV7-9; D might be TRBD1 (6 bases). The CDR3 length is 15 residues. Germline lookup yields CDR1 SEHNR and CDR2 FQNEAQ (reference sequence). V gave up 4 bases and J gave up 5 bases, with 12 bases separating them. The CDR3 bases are TGTGCCAGCAGCTCCTGGACAGCTGATAATTCACCCCTCCACTTT. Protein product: CASSSWTADNSPLHF.

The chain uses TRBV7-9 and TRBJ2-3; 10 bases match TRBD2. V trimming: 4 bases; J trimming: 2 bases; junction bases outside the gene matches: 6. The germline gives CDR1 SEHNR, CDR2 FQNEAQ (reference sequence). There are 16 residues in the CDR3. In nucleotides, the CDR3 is TGTGCCAGCAGCTCACTAGCGGGGAGCTACACAGATACGCAGTATTTT. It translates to CASSSLAGSYTDTQYF.